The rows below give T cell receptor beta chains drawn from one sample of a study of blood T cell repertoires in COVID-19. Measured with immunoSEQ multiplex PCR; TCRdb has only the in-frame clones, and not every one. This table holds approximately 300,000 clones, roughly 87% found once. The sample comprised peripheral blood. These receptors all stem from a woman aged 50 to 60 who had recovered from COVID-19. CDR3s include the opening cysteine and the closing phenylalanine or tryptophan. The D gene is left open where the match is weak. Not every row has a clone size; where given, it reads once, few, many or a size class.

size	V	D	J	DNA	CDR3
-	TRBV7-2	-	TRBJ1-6	TGTGCCAGCAGCTTAGTAGGCAGGGTGGATTCACCCCTCCACTTT	CASSLVGRVDSPLHF
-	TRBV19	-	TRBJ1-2	TGTGCCAGTAGTATTGCGGCAGGGGAGAGCTACACCTTC	CASSIAAGESYTF
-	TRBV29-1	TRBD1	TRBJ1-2	TGCAGCGCATCCCCGGGACAGGGGATAGGCTACACCTTC	CSASPGQGIGYTF
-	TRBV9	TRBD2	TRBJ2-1	TGTGCCAGCAGCGTAGAGTCTAGCGGGATTGGTGAGCAGTTCTTC	CASSVESSGIGEQFF
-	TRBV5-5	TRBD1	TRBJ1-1	TGTGCCAGCAGCTTGGGAGACAGGGTAATCGCTGAAGCTTTCTTT	CASSLGDRVIAEAFF
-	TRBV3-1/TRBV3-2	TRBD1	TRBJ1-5	TGTGCCAGCAGCCGGACCAGGGGGTTCAATCAGCCCCAGCATTTT	CASSRTRGFNQPQHF
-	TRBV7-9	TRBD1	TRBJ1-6	TGTGCCAGCAGCTTAGCGCCGTCAGCAGGGGGTAATTCACCCCTCCACTTT	CASSLAPSAGGNSPLHF
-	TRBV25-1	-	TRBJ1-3	TGTGCCAGCAGTGAACCGGGAGCTACTGGAAACACCATATATTTT	CASSEPGATGNTIYF
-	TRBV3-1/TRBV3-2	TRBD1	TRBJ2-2	TGTGCCAGCAGCCAAGACGGGACAGGGAACGGGGAGCTGTTTTTT	CASSQDGTGNGELFF
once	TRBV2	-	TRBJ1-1	TGTGCCAGCGGGGGGGGAATGAACACTGAAGCTTTCTTT	CASGGGMNTEAFF
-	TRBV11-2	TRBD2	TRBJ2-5	TGTGCCAGCACCTCGTTGCGGGCGGGAGGGTTTGAAGAGACCCAGTACTTC	CASTSLRAGGFEETQYF
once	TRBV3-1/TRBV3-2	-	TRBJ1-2	TGTGCCAGCAGCCAAGATAAAGTGGCAGGCGGCTACACCTTC	CASSQDKVAGGYTF
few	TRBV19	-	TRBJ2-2	TGTGCCAGTAGTAGGGACACCTTGTGGACCGGGGAGCTGTTTTTT	CASSRDTLWTGELFF
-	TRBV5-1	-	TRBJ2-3	TGCGCCAGCAGCGTGGGACTGGCCACAGATACGCAGTATTTT	CASSVGLATDTQYF
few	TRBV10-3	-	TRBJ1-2	TGTGCCATCAGTATACAGGGACTATATGGCTACACCTTC	CAISIQGLYGYTF
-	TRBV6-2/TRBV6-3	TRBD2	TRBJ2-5	TGTGCCAGCAGCCGGGGACTAGCGGGAGGATCAGAGACCCAGTACTTC	CASSRGLAGGSETQYF
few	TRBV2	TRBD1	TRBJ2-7	TGTGCCTCGGCGGGACAGGGACACTCCTACGAGCAGTACTTC	CASAGQGHSYEQYF
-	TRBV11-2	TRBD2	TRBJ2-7	TGTGCCAGCAGCCTAAGACTAGCGAGAGGCTCCTACGAGCAGTACTTC	CASSLRLARGSYEQYF
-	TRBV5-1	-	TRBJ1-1	TGCGCCAGCAGCCCCCGTGATGGGAGAAACACTGAAGCTTTCTTT	CASSPRDGRNTEAFF
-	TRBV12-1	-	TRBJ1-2	TGTGCCAGCAGCCACCAACAGGGGGTCGCCTATGGCTACACCTTC	CASSHQQGVAYGYTF